A single sample is the source of the 14 T cell receptor beta chains below, sequenced in a study of T cells after yellow fever vaccination. TCRdb re-called the 5' RACE reads through MiXCR, storing one row per CDR3 protein. The table has 150,000 to 200,000 distinct CDR3 sequences, about 10% seen once. This material consisted of CD8+ T cells sorted from PBMCs, taken 15 days after the yellow fever booster vaccination. These receptors originate from a man aged 18 to 30 who received the YFV17D yellow fever vaccine.

This clonotype appeared a few times. The chain has TRBV7-3 and TRBJ2-6, with 10 bases identical to TRBD2. This CDR3 spans 19 amino acids. CDR1 SGHTA and CDR2 FQGTGA come from the germline V gene. J was trimmed by 0 bases and V by 4 bases; bases with no gene match: 9. The CDR3 DNA sequence: TGTGCCAGCAGCTCCTACCGGACTAGCGGAAGCTCTGGGGCCAACGTCCTGACTTTC. It encodes CASSSYRTSGSSGANVLTF.

This sequence joins TRBV7-9 and TRBJ1-4; 8 nucleotides line up with TRBD1. The ends lost 6 bases at V and 3 bases at J; junction bases unmatched: 6. The CDR3 covers 15 residues. The germline V gene has CDR1 SEHNR and CDR2 FQNEAQ (reference sequence). Written as DNA, the CDR3 is TGTGCCAGCAGTCCCACAGGGGGACCTAATGAAAAACTGTTTTTT. It is translated as CASSPTGGPNEKLFF.

The chain employs TRBV2 and TRBJ2-3; D is unresolved. The V gene's germline CDR1 is SNHLY and CDR2 FYNNEI. The CDR3 length is 14 residues. Trimming stripped 1 base from V and 0 bases from J, with 5 bases between. Here the CDR3 reads CASSEGWSTDTQYF. Written as DNA, the CDR3 is TGTGCCAGCAGTGAAGGCTGGAGCACAGATACGCAGTATTTT. Variable domain in full (rest from reference TRBV2 and TRBJ2-3): EPEVTQTPSHQVTQMGQEVILRCVPISNHLYFYWYRQILGQKVEFLVSFYNNEISEKSEIFDDQFSVERPDGSNFTLKIRSTKLEDSAMYFCASSEGWSTDTQYFGPGTRLTVL.

The gene calls are TRBV11-2 and TRBJ2-2, with 8 bases fitting TRBD1. Germline lookup yields CDR1 SGHAT and CDR2 FQNNGV. This CDR3 is built from 14 residues. Trimming took 5 bases from V and 6 from J; bases not matched to a gene: 5. The chain's CDR3 is CASSTGGLAGELFF. CDR3 coding DNA: TGTGCCAGCAGCACAGGGGGTCTTGCCGGGGAGCTGTTTTTT.

This clonotype has at least ten counts. The rearrangement joins TRBV4-3 to TRBJ1-5; no clear D. Per germline, CDR1 LGHNA and CDR2 YSLEER. V was cut by 1 base and J by 5 bases, with 9 bases left in between. The CDR3 totals 14 residues. CDR3 protein: CASSQVVADQPQHF. CDR3 nucleotides: TGCGCCAGCAGCCAAGTCGTGGCGGATCAGCCCCAGCATTTT.

This chain uses TRBV6-5 with TRBJ2-7; D not resolved. CDR1 and CDR2 (germline): MNHEY, SVGAGI. V was trimmed by 6 bases and J by 3 bases, leaving 9 bases between them. The CDR3 has 12 residues. CDR3 residues: CASSNPGYEQYF. CDR3 sequence (DNA): TGTGCCAGCAGCAACCCCGGCTACGAGCAGTACTTC.

The chain employs TRBV12-3 or TRBV12-4 and TRBJ2-1; the match to TRBD2 covers 10 bases. The J segment lost 10 bases and the V segment lost 6 bases, leaving 9 bases of the junction unmatched. The CDR3 loop spans 14 amino acids. CDR3 amino acids: CASSHGLAGEEQFF. Written as DNA, the CDR3 is TGTGCCAGCAGCCACGGGCTAGCGGGGGAGGAGCAGTTCTTC.

V and J are TRBV20-1 and TRBJ2-1; possible D gene TRBD2, 7 bases. CDR1 is DFQATT and CDR2 is SNEGSKA in the germline V gene (reference sequence). V lost 0 bases and J lost 4, with 13 bases in between. This CDR3 is 15 amino acids long. The CDR3 DNA sequence: TGCAGTGCTAGAGAGGGGGGGCAAGCGTACAATGAGCAGTTCTTC. Translation: CSAREGGQAYNEQFF.

This chain connects TRBV11-3 to TRBJ2-3, with D perhaps TRBD1 (6 bases). The ends were cut back, 1 base at V and 14 bases at J, with 13 bases in the middle. This CDR3 region has 12 residues. The germline CDR1 and CDR2 sequences are SGHNT and YENEEA. This CDR3 reads CASSLGPQGMYF. CDR3 sequence (DNA): TGTGCCAGCAGCTTAGGCCCACAGGGAATGTATTTT.

The chain employs TRBV7-9 and TRBJ1-1; D is ambiguous. Germline CDR1 SEHNR, CDR2 FQNEAQ (reference sequence). The V end lost 8 bases, the J end lost 2 bases, and 12 bases lay between the germline ends. The CDR3 contains 13 residues. The CDR3 coding sequence is TGTGCCAGCCGCCCCGGGGTCAACACTGAAGCTTTCTTT. Translating it yields CASRPGVNTEAFF.

Ten or more counts support this clonotype. The chain combines TRBV5-1 with TRBJ2-2; D remains ambiguous. Between the trimmed V and J ends, which lost 1 base and 1 base, there was a span of 5 bases. This CDR3 is 14 amino acids long. CDR1 is SGHRS and CDR2 is YFSETQ in the germline V gene. CDR3 bases: TGCGCCAGCAGCTTGCTGAAGAACACCGGGGAGCTGTTTTTT. Its translation is CASSLLKNTGELFF.

The V call is TRBV4-2, the J call TRBJ2-1, with 11 bases fitting TRBD2. V was pared by 3 bases and J by 8 bases, with 9 bases of the junction left unmatched. The CDR3 sequence is 16 residues long. Germline loops: CDR1 LGHNA, CDR2 YNFKEQ. This CDR3 reads CASSQTFSGGADEQFF. The CDR3 nucleotides read TGTGCCAGCAGCCAGACCTTTAGCGGGGGGGCCGATGAGCAGTTCTTC.

This clonotype has only a few counts. The J gene is TRBJ2-3, the V gene TRBV5-1, with D tentatively TRBD1 (6 bases). V gave up 2 bases and J gave up 7 bases, with 8 bases separating them. Germline values: CDR1 SGHRS, CDR2 YFSETQ. The CDR3 consists of 12 residues. For the CDR3, the DNA is TGCGCCAGCAGCTTAGGGGGTAATACGCAGTATTTT. Protein: CASSLGGNTQYF.

The chain uses TRBV6-5 and TRBJ2-5, with TRBD2 identical over 8 bases. The CDR3 contains 15 residues. V gave up 2 bases and J gave up 3 bases; unmatched junction bases: 5. Germline CDR1 is MNHEY and CDR2 is SVGAGI. CDR3 in DNA: TGTGCCAGCAGTTACGGGGCGGGGGGTAAAGAGACCCAGTACTTC. Amino acid sequence: CASSYGAGGKETQYF.